A selection of T cell receptor beta chains follows, all from one sample in a study of blood T cells in healthy people across ages. TCRdb recomputed calls from the 5' RACE reads with MiXCR, one row per CDR3 protein. The table has 380,000 or so distinct CDR3 sequences, roughly half seen once; the top ten hold under 65%. The sample consisted of blood. Receptors originate from a man between 60 and 75 years old in good health. The CDR3 runs from the conserved cysteine through the conserved F or W.

V gene | CDR3 protein
TRBV2 | CASSRGTNEKLFF
TRBV5-1 | CASSLRTSGGRGEQFF
TRBV5-1 | CASSSNVDTGELFF
TRBV12-3/TRBV12-4 | CASSDPGDASNTEAFF
TRBV9 | CASHPGGASYNEQFF
TRBV29-1 | CSVFRGPATEAFF
TRBV6-5 | CASTRGEGSYEQYF
TRBV18 | CASSGLEDEQYF
TRBV29-1 | CSGVFGCEQYF
TRBV7-9 | CASRRDEQFF
TRBV28 | CASSPNPPGTRETQYF
TRBV28 | CASMSLNPNEQFF
TRBV2 | CASSHRGLNGYTF
TRBV20-1 | CSAGGLAGGQGTDTQYF
TRBV12-3/TRBV12-4 | CASSLARTSGLNTQYF
TRBV6-2/TRBV6-3 | CASNWGQRDNEQFF
TRBV5-6 | CASSVYSGFSEQYF
TRBV12-2 | CASRTRTSGIIYNEQFF
TRBV4-3 | CASSQETWGGYTF
TRBV7-2 | CASSTGVVTQYF
TRBV29-1 | CSGQGDDYGYTF
TRBV3-1 | CASSHTDRRAYNEQFF
TRBV7-2 | CASSLGTGNYNEQFF
TRBV18 | CASSLETLPETQYF
TRBV20-1 | CSASYWAGVSGNEQFF
TRBV29-1 | CSVESGVGQPQHF
TRBV6-5 | CASNLGPGNSPLHF
TRBV29-1 | CSAGSTEAFF
TRBV9 | CASSVVREDGELFF
TRBV14 | CASSRMGTGLSGANVLTF
TRBV29-1 | CSGFSGTQYF
TRBV6-2/TRBV6-3 | CASIPDRANYGYTF
TRBV2 | CASSGGPGANTGELFF
TRBV20-1 | CSARDYGRAKNIQYF
TRBV24-1 | CATSDPRLGLAGALSGANVLTF
TRBV5-1 | CASSVDRGWGQYF
TRBV27 | CASRNSGGYGYTF
TRBV11-2 | CASSFENIQYF